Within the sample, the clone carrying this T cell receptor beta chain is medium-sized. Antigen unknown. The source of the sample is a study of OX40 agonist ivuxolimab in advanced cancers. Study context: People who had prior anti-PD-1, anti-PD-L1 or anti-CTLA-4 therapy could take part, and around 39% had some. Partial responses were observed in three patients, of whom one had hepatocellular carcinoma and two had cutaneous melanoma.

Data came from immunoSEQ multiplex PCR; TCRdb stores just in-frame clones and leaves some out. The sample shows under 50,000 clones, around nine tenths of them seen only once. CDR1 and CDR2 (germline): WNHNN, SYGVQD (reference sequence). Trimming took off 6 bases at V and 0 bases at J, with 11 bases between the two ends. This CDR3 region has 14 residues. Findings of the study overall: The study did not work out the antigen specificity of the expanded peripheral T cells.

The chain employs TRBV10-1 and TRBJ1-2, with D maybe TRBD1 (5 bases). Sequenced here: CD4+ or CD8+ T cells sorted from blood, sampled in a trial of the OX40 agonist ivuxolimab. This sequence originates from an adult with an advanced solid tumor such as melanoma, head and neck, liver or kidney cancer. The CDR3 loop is CASSPGTANYGYTF. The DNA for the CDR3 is TGCGCCAGCAGCCCCGGGACGGCTAACTATGGCTACACCTTC.